This TCR beta chain originates from a study of cytomegalovirus exposure and HLA in healthy donors. Looking at the study overall: The 130 or so validation repertoires, a later analysis reported, used the same platform as the approximately 670 repertoires from the first cohort. Notes on the study in general: The authors enumerated roughly 160 TCR beta chains as linked to cytomegalovirus. Rarity characterized most TCR sequences, yet some public TCRs appeared in many donors.

Donors came from a validation cohort of 95 to 150 subjects, distinct from the first 666-subject cohort. With regard to this clone: What it recognizes is unknown.

Germline lookup yields CDR1 SGHNT and CDR2 YYREEE (reference sequence). This CDR3 region has 13 residues. Trimming stripped 2 bases from V and 2 bases from J, with 7 bases between. Generated by immunoSEQ multiplex PCR, the TCRdb table keeps only in-frame clones and is missing some. The sample includes about 160,000 clones, approximately 96% of them seen just once. Sequenced sample: PBMCs. The chain employs TRBV5-4 and TRBJ2-5; no reliable D call. The TCR was taken from a woman aged 18-35 years in good health and CMV-seronegative. The CDR3 DNA reads as TGTGCCAGCAGCTTTTTCCCGCAAGAGACCCAGTACTTC. It specifies CASSFFPQETQYF.